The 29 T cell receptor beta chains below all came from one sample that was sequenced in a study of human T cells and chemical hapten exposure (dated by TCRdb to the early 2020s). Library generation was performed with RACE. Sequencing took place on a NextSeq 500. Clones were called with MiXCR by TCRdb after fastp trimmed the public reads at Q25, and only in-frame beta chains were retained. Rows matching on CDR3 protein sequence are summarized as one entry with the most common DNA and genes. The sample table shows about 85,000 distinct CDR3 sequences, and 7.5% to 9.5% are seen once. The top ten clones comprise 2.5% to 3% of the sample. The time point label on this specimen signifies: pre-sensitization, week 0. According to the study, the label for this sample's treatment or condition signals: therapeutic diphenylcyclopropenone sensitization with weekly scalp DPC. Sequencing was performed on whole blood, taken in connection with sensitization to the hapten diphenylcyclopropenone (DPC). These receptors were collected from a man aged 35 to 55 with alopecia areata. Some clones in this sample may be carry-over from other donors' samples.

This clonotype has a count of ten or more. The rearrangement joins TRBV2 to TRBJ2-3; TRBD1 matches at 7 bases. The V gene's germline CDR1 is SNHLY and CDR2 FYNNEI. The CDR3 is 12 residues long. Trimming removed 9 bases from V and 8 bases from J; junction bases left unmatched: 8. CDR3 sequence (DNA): TGTGCCAGGGGACAGCATGCGGGTACGCAGTATTTT. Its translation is CARGQHAGTQYF. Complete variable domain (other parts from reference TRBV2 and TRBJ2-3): EPEVTQTPSHQVTQMGQEVILRCVPISNHLYFYWYRQILGQKVEFLVSFYNNEISEKSEIFDDQFSVERPDGSNFTLKIRSTKLEDSAMYFCARGQHAGTQYFGPGTRLTVL.

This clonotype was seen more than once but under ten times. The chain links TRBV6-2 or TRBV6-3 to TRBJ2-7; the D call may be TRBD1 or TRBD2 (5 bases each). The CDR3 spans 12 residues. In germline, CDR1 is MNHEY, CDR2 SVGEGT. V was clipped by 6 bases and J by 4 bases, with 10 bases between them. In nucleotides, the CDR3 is TGTGCCAGCAGCTGGGACGGTTACGAGCAGTACGTC. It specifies CASSWDGYEQYV.

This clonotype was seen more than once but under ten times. The CDR3 DNA follows: TGCGCAGGACTAGCGCCGACCTACGAGCAGTACTTC. Translated: CAGLAPTYEQYF. This rearrangement joins TRBV20-1 to TRBJ2-7, with 9 bases identical to TRBD2. From germline, CDR1 is DFQATT and CDR2 SNEGSKA (reference sequence). CDR3 length equals 12 residues.

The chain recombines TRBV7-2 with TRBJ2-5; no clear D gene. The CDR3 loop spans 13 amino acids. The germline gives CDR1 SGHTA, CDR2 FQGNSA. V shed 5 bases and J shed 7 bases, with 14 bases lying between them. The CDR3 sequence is CASSLRQAGTQYF. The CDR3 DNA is TGTGCCAGCAGCCTTAGACAAGCCGGGACCCAGTACTTC. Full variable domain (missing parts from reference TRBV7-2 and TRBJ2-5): GAGVSQSPSNKVTEKGKDVELRCDPISGHTALYWYRQSLGQGLEFLIYFQGNSAPDKSGLPSDRFSAERTGGSVSTLTIQRTQQEDSAVYLCASSLRQAGTQYFGPGTRLLVL.

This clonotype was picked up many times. The CDR3 sequence: CARGTGLYVDEKLFF. The CDR3 nucleotides read TGTGCCAGAGGGACAGGGTTGTATGTGGATGAAAAACTGTTTTTT. This chain joins TRBV21-1 and TRBJ1-4; the tabulated D call, TRBD1, remains unverified against the DNA. TRBV21-1 is a pseudogene locus. The CDR3 consists of 15 residues.

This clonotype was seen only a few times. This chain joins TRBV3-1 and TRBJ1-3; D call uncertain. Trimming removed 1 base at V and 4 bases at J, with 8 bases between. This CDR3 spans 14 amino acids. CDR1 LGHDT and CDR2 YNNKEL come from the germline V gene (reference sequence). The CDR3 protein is CASSQVSSGNTIYF. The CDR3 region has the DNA TGTGCCAGCAGCCAAGTCAGTTCCGGAAACACCATATATTTT.

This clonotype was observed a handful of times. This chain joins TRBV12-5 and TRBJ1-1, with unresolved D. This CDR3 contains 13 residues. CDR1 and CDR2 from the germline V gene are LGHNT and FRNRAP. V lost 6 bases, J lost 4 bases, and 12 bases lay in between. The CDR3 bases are TGTGCTAGTGGCCCAGCCGGAGGCACTGAAGCTTTCTTT. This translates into CASGPAGGTEAFF. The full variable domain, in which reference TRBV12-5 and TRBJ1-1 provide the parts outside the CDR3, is DARVTQTPRHKVTEMGQEVTMRCQPILGHNTVFWYRQTMMQGLELLAYFRNRAPLDDSGMPKDRFSAEMPDATLATLKIQPSEPRDSAVYFCASGPAGGTEAFFGQGTRLTVV.

CDR3 in amino acids: CASSYPVLSGSSNEQFF. The DNA for the CDR3 is TGTGCCAGCAGTTACCCCGTCTTGAGCGGGAGCTCGAATGAGCAGTTCTTC. The chain has TRBV6-2 or TRBV6-3 and TRBJ2-1, with 8 bases aligning to TRBD2. From germline, CDR1 is MNHEY and CDR2 SVGEGT. After removal of 2 bases from V and 7 bases from J, the junction contained 13 bases not matched to a gene. The CDR3 runs to 17 residues.

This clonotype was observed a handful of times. The CDR3 loop reads CASSSEGGSSYNEQFF. The CDR3 DNA reads as TGTGCCAGCAGCTCGGAGGGAGGGAGCTCCTACAATGAGCAGTTCTTC. J is TRBJ2-1 and V is TRBV7-6; 7 bases fit TRBD2. The V gene end was trimmed by 4 bases and the J gene end by 0 bases; junction bases not matched to a gene: 6. Germline loops: CDR1 SGHVS, CDR2 FNYEAQ. The CDR3 is made up of 16 amino acids. Complete variable domain (other parts from reference TRBV7-6 and TRBJ2-1): GAGVSQSPRYKVTKRGQDVALRCDPISGHVSLYWYRQALGQGPEFLTYFNYEAQQDKSGLPNDRFSAERPEGSISTLTIQRTEQRDSAMYRCASSSEGGSSYNEQFFGPGTRLTVL.

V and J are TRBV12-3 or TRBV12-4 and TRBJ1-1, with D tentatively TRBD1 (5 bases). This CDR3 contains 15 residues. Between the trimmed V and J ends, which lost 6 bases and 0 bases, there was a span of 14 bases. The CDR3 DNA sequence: TGTGCCAGCAGCCAGGGAGCGACCTTGAACACTGAAGCTTTCTTT. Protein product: CASSQGATLNTEAFF.

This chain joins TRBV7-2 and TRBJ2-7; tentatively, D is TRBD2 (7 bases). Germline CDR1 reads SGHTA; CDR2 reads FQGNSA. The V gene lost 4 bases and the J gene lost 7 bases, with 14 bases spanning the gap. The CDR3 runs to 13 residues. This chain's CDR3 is CASSSRKGGEQYF. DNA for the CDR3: TGTGCCAGCAGCTCCCGAAAGGGGGGGGAGCAGTACTTC.

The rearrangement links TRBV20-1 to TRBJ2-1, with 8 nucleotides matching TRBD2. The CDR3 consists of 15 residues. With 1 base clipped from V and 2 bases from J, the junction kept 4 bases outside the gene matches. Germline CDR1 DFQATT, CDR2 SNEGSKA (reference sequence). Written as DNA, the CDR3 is TGCAGTGCTAGAGTTGGCGGGAGGACCTACAATGAGCAGTTCTTC. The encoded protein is CSARVGGRTYNEQFF.

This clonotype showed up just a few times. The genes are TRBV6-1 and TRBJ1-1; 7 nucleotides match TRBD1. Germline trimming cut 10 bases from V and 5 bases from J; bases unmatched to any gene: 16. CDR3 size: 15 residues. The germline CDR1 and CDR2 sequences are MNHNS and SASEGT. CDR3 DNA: TGTGCCAACTCTCAGGGGGGAACAGGGTCGACTGAAGCTTTCTTT. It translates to CANSQGGTGSTEAFF.

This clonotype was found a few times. The CDR3 loop is CSAKDGYEQYF. For the CDR3, the DNA is TGCAGCGCGAAGGACGGGTACGAGCAGTACTTC. The J gene is TRBJ2-7, the V gene TRBV29-1; D gene unclear. CDR1 and CDR2 (germline): SQVTM, ANQGSEA. The V end was cut by 7 bases, the J end by 4 bases, with 11 bases between. The CDR3 is made up of 11 amino acids.

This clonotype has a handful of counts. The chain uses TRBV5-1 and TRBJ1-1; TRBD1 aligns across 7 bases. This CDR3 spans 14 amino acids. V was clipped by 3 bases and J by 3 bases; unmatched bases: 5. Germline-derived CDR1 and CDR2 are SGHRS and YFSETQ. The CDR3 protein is CASSSTDRDTEAFF. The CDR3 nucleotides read TGCGCCAGCAGCTCTACCGACAGGGACACTGAAGCTTTCTTT.

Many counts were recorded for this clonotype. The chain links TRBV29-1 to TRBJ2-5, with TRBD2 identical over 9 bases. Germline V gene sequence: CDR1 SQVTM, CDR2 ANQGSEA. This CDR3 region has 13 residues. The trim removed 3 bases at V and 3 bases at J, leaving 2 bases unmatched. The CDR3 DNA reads TGCAGCGTTGACCCTAGCGGGAAAGAGACCCAGTACTTC. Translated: CSVDPSGKETQYF.

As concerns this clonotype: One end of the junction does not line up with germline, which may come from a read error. The chain's CDR3 is CARSEDPRAIDEKLFF. DNA for the CDR3: TGTGCCAGAAGTGAAGACCCCAGGGCGATAGATGAAAAACTGTTTTTT. The chain uses TRBV6-1 and TRBJ1-4; possible D gene TRBD1, 5 bases. CDR1 is MNHNS and CDR2 is SASEGT in the germline V gene. The CDR3 is 16 amino acids.

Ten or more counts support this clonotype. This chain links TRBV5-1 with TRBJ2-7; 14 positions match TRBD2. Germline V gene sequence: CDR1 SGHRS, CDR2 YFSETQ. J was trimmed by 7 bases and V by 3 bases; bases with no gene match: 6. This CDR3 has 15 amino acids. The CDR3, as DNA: TGCGCCAGCAGCTCGGGACTAGCGGGAGTCGGGGAGCAGTACTTC. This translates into CASSSGLAGVGEQYF.

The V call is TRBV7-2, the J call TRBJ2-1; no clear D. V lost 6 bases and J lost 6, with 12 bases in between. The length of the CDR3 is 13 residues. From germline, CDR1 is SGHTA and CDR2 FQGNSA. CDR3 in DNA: TGTGCCAGCAGTATGGACGGTATCAATGAGCAGTTCTTC. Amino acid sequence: CASSMDGINEQFF.

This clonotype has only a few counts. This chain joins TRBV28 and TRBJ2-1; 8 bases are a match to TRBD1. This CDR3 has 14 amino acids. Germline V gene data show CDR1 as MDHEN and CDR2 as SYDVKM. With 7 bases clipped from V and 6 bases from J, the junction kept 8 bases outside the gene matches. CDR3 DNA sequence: TGTGCCAGCATCCGGACAGGGAATATCAATGAGCAGTTCTTC. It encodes CASIRTGNINEQFF.

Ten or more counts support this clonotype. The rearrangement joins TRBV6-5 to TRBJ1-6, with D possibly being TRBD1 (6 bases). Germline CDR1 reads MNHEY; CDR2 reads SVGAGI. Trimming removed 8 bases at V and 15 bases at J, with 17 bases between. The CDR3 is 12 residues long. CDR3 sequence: CASGQGRRDLHF. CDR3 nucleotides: TGTGCCAGCGGTCAGGGGCGGCGGGACCTCCACTTT.

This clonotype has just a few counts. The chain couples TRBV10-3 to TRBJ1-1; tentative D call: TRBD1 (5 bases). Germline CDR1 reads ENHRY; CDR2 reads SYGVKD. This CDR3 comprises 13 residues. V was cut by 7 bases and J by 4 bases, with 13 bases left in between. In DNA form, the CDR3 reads TGTGCCATCACCCAGGGACGGAGCACTGAAGCTTTCTTT. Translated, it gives CAITQGRSTEAFF.

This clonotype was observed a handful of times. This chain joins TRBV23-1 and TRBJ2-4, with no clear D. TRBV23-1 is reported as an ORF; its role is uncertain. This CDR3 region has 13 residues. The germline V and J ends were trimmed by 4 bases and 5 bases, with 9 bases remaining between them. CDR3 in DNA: TGCGCCAGCAGTCCTGTTTCGGAAAACATTCAGTACTTC. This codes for CASSPVSENIQYF.

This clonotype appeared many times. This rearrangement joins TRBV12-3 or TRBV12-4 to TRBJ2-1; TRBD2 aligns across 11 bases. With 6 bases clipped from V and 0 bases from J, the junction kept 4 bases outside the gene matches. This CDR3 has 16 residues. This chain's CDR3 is CASSITSGGSYNEQFF. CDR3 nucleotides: TGTGCCAGCAGCATAACTAGCGGGGGCTCCTACAATGAGCAGTTCTTC.

In DNA, the CDR3 is TGTGCCAGCAGTTCGACACATGTTGGTTCACCCCTCCACTTT. This translates into CASSSTHVGSPLHF. The chain has TRBV27 and TRBJ1-6; the D is unclear. The CDR3 length is 14 residues. Germline V gene lookup returns CDR1 MNHEY and CDR2 SMNVEV (reference sequence). Trimming cost V 4 bases and J 9 bases, with 13 bases left between them.

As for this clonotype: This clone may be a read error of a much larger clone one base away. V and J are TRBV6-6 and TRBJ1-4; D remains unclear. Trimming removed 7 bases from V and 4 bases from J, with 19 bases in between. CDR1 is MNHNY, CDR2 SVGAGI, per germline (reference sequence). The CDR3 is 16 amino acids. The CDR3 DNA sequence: TGTGCCAGCAACCCAAATCGGGAAAGAAATAATGAAAAACTGTTTTTT. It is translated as CASNPNRERNNEKLFF.

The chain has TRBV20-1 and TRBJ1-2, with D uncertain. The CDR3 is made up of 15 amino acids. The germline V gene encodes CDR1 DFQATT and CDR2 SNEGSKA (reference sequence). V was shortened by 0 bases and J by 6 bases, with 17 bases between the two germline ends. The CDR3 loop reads CSARDRGRWMNGYTF. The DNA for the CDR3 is TGCAGTGCTAGAGATCGAGGACGGTGGATGAATGGCTACACCTTC.

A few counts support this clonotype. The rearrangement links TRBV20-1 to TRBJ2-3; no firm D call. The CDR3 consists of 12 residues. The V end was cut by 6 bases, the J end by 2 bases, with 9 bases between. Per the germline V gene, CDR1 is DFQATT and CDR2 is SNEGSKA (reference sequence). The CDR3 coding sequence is TGCAGTGCCCTCGGATCCACAGATACGCAGTATTTT. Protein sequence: CSALGSTDTQYF.

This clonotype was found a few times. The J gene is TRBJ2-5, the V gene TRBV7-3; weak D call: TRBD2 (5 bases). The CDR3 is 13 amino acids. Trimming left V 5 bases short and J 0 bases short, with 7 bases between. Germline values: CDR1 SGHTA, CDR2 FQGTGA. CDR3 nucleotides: TGTGCCAGCAGCATTAGCGACCAAGAGACCCAGTACTTC. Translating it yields CASSISDQETQYF.